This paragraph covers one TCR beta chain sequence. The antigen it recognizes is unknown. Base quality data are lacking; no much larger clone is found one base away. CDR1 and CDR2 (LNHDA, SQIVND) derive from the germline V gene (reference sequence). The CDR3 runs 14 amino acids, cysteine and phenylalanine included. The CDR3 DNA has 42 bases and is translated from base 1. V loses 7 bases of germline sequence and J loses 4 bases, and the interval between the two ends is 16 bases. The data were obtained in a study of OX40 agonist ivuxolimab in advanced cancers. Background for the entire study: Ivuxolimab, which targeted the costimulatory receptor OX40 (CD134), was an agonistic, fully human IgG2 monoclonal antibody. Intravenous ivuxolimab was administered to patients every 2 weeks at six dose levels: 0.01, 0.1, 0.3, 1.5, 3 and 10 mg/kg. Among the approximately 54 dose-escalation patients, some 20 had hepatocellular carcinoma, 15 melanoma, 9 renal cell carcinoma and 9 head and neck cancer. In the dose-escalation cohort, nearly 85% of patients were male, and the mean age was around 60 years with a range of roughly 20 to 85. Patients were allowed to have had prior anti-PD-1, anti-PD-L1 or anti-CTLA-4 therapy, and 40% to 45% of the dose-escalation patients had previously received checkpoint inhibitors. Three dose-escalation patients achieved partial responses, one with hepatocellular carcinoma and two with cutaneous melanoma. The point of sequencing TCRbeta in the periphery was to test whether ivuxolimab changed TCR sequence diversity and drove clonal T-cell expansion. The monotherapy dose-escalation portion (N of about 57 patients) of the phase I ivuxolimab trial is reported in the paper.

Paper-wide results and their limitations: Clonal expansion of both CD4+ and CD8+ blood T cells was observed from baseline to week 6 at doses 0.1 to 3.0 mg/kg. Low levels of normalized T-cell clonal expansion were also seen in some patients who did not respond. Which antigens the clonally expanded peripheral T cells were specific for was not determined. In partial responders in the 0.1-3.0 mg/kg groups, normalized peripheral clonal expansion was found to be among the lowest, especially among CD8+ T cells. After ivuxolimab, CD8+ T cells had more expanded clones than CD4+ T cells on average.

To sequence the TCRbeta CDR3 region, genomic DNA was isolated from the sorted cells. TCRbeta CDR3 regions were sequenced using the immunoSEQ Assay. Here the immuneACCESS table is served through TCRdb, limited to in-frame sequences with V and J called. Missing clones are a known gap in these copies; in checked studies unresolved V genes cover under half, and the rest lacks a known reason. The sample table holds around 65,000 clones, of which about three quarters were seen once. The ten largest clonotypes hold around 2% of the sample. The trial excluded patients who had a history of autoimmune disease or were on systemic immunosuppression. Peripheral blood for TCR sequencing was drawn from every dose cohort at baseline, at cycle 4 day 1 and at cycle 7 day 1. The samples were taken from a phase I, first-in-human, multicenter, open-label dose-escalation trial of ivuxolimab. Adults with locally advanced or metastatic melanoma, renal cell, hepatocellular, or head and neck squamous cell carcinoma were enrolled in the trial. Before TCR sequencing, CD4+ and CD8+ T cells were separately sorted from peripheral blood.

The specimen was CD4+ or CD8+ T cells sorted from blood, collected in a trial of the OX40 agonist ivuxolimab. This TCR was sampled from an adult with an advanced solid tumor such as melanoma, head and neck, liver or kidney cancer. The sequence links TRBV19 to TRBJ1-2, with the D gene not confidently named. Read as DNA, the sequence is TGTGCCAGTAAGAGCGAAAAAAGAGGCTATGGCTACACCTTC. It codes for CASKSEKRGYGYTF.